The subject of this entry is one T cell receptor beta chain. The sample is drawn from a study of T cells in Graves' hyperthyroidism and ophthalmopathy. Amplification targeted TCR beta CDR3 regions from RNA transcripts. First-round RT-PCR targeting the TCR CDR3 was performed with the HTBI primer set. TCRdb re-called the multiplex PCR reads with MiXCR, one entry per CDR3 protein. The profile covers 700,000 or so distinct CDR3 sequences, with about 16% appearing a single time and roughly 8% taken by the ten largest. Trimming took 11 bases from V and 7 from J; bases not matched to a gene: 4. This CDR3 is built from 11 residues. Germline CDR1 reads ENHRY; CDR2 reads SYGVKD.

This TCR was sampled from a man aged 18 to 29 with Graves' hyperthyroidism. The sequenced material came from blood. The V gene is TRBV10-3, the J gene TRBJ2-1; 8 bases align to TRBD2. DNA of the CDR3: TGTGCCTCCGAGCGGGGGAATGAGCAGTTCTTC. It is translated as CASERGNEQFF.